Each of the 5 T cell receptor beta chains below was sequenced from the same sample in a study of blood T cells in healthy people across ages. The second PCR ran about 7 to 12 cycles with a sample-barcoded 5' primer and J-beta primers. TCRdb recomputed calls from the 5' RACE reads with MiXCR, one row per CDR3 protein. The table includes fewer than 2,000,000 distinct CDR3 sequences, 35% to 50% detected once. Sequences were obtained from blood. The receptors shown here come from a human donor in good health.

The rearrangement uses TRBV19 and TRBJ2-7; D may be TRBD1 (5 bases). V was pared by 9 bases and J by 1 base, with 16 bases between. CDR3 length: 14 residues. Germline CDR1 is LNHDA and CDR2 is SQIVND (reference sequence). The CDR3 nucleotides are TGTGCCAGCCACCGGCGAGACAGATCCTACGAGCAGTACTTC. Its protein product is CASHRRDRSYEQYF.

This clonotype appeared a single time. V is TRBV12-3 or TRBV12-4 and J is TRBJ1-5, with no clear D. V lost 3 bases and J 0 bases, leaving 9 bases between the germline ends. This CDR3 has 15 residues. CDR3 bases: TGTGCCAGCAGTTTCGTCCCTTATAGCAATCAGCCCCAGCATTTT. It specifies CASSFVPYSNQPQHF.

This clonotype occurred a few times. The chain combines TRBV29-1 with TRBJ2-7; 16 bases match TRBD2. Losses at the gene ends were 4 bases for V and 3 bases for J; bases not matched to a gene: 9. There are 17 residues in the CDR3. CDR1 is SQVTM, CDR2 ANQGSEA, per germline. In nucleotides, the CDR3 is TGCAGCGTTGCGGGACTAGCGGGGGGGCTTGGGATCTACGAGCAGTACTTC. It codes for CSVAGLAGGLGIYEQYF.

CDR3 nucleotide sequence: TGCGCCAGCAGCCAAGAGGCCAGGGGTGAAAAACTGTTTTTT. It translates to CASSQEARGEKLFF. The rearrangement links TRBV4-3 to TRBJ1-4, with D possibly being TRBD1 (6 bases). Germline lookup yields CDR1 LGHNA and CDR2 YSLEER. V was shortened by 0 bases and J by 7 bases, with 9 bases between the two germline ends. CDR3 length equals 14 residues.

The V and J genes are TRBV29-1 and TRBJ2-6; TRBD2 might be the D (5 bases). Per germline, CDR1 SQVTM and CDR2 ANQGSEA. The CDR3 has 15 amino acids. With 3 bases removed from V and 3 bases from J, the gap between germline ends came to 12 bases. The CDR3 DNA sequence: TGCAGCGTTGAGACTCGGGAAGGTGGGGCCAACGTCCTGACTTTC. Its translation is CSVETREGGANVLTF.